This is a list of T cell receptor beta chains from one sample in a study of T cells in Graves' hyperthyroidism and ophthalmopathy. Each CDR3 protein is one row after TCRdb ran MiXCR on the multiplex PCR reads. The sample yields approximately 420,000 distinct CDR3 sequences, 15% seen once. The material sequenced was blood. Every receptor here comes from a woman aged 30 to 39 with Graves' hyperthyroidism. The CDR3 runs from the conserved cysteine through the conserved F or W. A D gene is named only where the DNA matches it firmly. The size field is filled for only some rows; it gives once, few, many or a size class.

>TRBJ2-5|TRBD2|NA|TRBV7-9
CASSPGGVDQYF
TGTGCCAGCAGCCCGGGGGGGGTTGACCAGTACTTC
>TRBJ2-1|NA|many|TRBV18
CASSPRTGGDEQFF
TGTGCCAGCTCACCACGAACCGGGGGAGATGAGCAGTTCTTC
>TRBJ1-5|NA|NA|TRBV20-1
CSASPGGNSNQPQHF
TGCAGTGCTAGTCCCGGAGGGAATAGCAATCAGCCCCAGCATTTT
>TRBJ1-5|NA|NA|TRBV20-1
CSARDLQGHQHF
TGCAGTGCTAGAGATCTCCAGGGTCACCAGCATTTT
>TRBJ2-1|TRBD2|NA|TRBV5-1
CASSPIAGGPYNEQFF
TGCGCCAGCAGCCCTATAGCGGGCGGGCCTTACAATGAGCAGTTCTTC
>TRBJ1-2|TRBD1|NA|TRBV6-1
CASSEGQGYYGYTF
TGTGCCAGCAGTGAAGGACAGGGGTACTATGGCTACACCTTC
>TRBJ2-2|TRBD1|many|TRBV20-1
CSAGTGGGWNGELFF
TGCAGTGCTGGGACAGGGGGCGGTTGGAACGGGGAGCTGTTTTTT
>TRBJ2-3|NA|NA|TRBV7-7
CASSLDGGGDTQYF
TGTGCCAGCAGCTTAGACGGGGGAGGCGATACGCAGTATTTT
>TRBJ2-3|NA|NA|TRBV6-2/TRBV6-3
CASSSDGRLADTQYF
TGTGCCAGCAGTTCAGATGGGAGATTGGCAGATACGCAGTATTTT
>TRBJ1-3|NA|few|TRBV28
CASSLFQVGGNTIYF
TGTGCCAGCAGTTTGTTCCAGGTCGGTGGAAACACCATATATTTT
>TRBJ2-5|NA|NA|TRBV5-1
CASSSPGEGETQYF
TGCGCCAGCAGCTCCCCAGGGGAGGGAGAGACCCAGTACTTC
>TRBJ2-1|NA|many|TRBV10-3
CAIRSTRLEQFF
TGTGCCATCAGATCAACTAGGTTGGAGCAGTTCTTC
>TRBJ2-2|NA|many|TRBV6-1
CATNRKGNTGELFF
TGTGCCACCAACAGGAAGGGGAACACCGGGGAGCTGTTTTTT
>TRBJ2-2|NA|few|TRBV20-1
CSARPGGGRYTGELFF
TGCAGTGCACGACCCGGTGGGGGGAGGTACACCGGGGAGCTGTTTTTT
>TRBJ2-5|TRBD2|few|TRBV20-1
CSASGSASGRARETQYF
TGCAGTGCTAGCGGCTCGGCTAGCGGGAGGGCCCGGGAGACCCAGTACTTC
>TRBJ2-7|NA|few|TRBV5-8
CASSLRRYLNEQYF
TGTGCCAGCAGCTTGCGCCGGTATTTGAACGAGCAGTACTTC
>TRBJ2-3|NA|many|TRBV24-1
CATSDWGSTDTQYF
TGTGCCACCAGTGATTGGGGAAGCACAGATACGCAGTATTTT
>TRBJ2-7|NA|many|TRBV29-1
CSVVSKTYEQYF
TGCAGCGTTGTATCCAAGACCTACGAGCAGTACTTC
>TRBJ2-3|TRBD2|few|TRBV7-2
CASSPPGGLRDTQYF
TGTGCCAGCAGCCCCCCGGGGGGGCTGAGGGATACGCAGTATTTT
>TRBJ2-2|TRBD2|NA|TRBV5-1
CASSPTSGYNTGELFF
TGCGCCAGCAGCCCTACTAGCGGATATAACACCGGGGAGCTGTTTTTT
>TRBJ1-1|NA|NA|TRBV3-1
CASSPGGSRNTEAFF
TGTGCCAGCAGCCCGGGAGGGTCGAGGAACACTGAAGCTTTCTTT
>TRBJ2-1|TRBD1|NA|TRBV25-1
CASKAGGDYNEQFF
TGTGCCAGCAAAGCAGGGGGCGACTACAATGAGCAGTTCTTC
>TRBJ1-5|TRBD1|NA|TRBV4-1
CASSQVGGAQPQHF
TGCGCCAGCAGCCAAGTAGGGGGCGCCCAGCCCCAGCATTTT
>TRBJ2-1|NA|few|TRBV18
CASSPTASIHEQFF
TGTGCCAGCTCACCGACAGCTAGCATCCATGAGCAGTTCTTC
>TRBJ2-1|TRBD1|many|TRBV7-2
CASSFEMGQDEQFF
TGTGCCAGCAGCTTTGAGATGGGACAGGATGAGCAGTTCTTC
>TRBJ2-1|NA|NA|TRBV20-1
CSARSPSSNEQFF
TGCAGTGCTAGGTCACCTAGTAGCAATGAGCAGTTCTTC
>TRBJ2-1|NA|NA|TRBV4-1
CASSQAPGTPYNEQFF
TGCGCCAGCAGCCAAGCCCCCGGGACACCTTACAATGAGCAGTTCTTC
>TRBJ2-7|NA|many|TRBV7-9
CASSSIAVPYEQYF
TGTGCCAGCAGCTCAATAGCGGTACCCTACGAGCAGTACTTC
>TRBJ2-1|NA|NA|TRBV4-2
CASSQEGEDNEQFF
TGTGCCAGCAGCCAAGAGGGGGAAGACAATGAGCAGTTCTTC
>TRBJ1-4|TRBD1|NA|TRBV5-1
CASSFTGQSNEKLFF
TGCGCCAGCAGCTTTACGGGACAGTCAAATGAAAAACTGTTTTTT
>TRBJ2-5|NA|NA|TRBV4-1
CASSQEPPGRPETQYF
TGCGCCAGCAGCCAAGAACCGCCCGGCAGGCCAGAGACCCAGTACTTC
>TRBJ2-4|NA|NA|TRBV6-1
CASSEAVGRVADLAKNSQYF
TGTGCCAGCAGTGAAGCAGTCGGAAGGGTTGCCGACCTAGCCAAAAACAGTCAGTACTTC
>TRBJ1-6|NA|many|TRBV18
CASSPYDSNSPLHF
TGTGCCAGCTCACCTTATGACAGTAATTCACCCCTCCACTTT
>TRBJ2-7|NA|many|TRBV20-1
CSASKTGSPYEQYF
TGCAGTGCTAGCAAAACAGGTTCTCCCTACGAGCAGTACTTC
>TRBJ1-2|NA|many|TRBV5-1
CASRPNTDYYYGYTF
TGCGCCAGCAGACCCAACACGGACTACTACTATGGCTACACCTTC
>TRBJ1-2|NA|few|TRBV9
CASSVGTGNYGYTF
TGTGCCAGCAGCGTAGGAACAGGGAACTATGGCTACACCTTC
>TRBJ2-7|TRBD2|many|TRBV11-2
CASSLVLAGSYEQYF
TGTGCCAGCAGCTTAGTGTTAGCGGGCTCCTACGAGCAGTACTTC
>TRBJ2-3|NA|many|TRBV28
CASSSLLRSTDTQYF
TGTGCCAGCAGTTCGCTGTTGAGGAGCACAGATACGCAGTATTTT
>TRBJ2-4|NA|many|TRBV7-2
CASSLSASGNIQYF
TGTGCCAGCAGCCTATCGGCGTCCGGGAACATTCAGTACTTC
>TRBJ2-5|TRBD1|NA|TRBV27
CASSPRTGTTQETQYF
TGTGCCAGCAGTCCCCGGACAGGCACAACCCAAGAGACCCAGTACTTC
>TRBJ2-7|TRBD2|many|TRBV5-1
CASNSRLAGSREQYF
TGCGCCAGCAACTCCCGACTAGCGGGGTCTCGCGAGCAGTACTTC
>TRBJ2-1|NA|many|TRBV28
CASRHRGGGWEQFF
TGTGCCAGCAGACACAGGGGAGGCGGATGGGAGCAGTTCTTC
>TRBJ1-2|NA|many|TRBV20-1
CSAKGRDHGYTF
TGCAGTGCCAAGGGCAGGGACCATGGCTACACCTTC
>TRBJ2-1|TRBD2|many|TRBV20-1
CSARVIGERGYNEQFF
TGCAGTGCTAGAGTTATCGGAGAGCGGGGTTACAATGAGCAGTTCTTC
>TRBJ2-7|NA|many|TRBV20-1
CSARGQLGEQYF
TGCAGTGCTAGGGGTCAACTGGGGGAGCAGTACTTC
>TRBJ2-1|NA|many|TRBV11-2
CASSSGLGNNEQFF
TGTGCCAGCAGCTCGGGTTTGGGGAACAATGAGCAGTTCTTC
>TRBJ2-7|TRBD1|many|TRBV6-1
CASRMVEQGGRHEQYF
TGTGCCAGCAGAATGGTAGAACAGGGGGGCCGTCACGAGCAGTACTTC